One sample yielded the 27 T cell receptor beta chains listed below, sequenced in a study of OX40 agonist ivuxolimab in advanced cancers. Assay used: immunoSEQ multiplex PCR; TCRdb lists only in-frame clones, some missing. The sample carries around 63,000 clones, over 75% recorded once. The sample in question was CD4+ or CD8+ T cells sorted from blood, obtained in a trial of the OX40 agonist ivuxolimab. Every receptor here comes from an adult with an advanced solid tumor such as melanoma, head and neck, liver or kidney cancer.

The chain carries TRBV19 and TRBJ2-2; 7 nucleotides match TRBD2. This CDR3 region has 15 residues. Germline trimming cut 8 bases from V and 6 bases from J; bases unmatched to any gene: 12. CDR1 and CDR2 (germline): LNHDA, SQIVND (reference sequence). In DNA form, the CDR3 reads TGTGCCAGTCGACTAGCCCTTCGTGTTTCCGGGGAGCTGTTTTTT. Translated, it gives CASRLALRVSGELFF.

This chain connects TRBV18 to TRBJ2-3; weak D call: TRBD2 (6 bases). In germline, CDR1 is KGHSH, CDR2 LQKENI. The CDR3 is 15 residues long. V was pared by 2 bases and J by 1 base, with 10 bases between. In DNA form, the CDR3 reads TGTGCCAGCTCACCAATTACGGGAGGCACAGATACGCAGTATTTT. It translates to CASSPITGGTDTQYF.

The V gene is TRBV7-9, the J gene TRBJ2-5; 7 positions match TRBD1. TRBJ2-7 explains the end of the DNA better; the J call may be wrong. This CDR3 is built from 14 residues. Germline CDR1 reads SEHNR; CDR2 reads FQNEAQ (reference sequence). CDR3 loop: CASSEGAFDYEQYF. Written as DNA, the CDR3 is TGTGCCAGCAGCGAGGGGGCTTTCGACTACGAGCAGTACTTC.

The chain combines TRBV28 with TRBJ1-2, with D possibly being TRBD1 (5 bases). The CDR3 has 14 amino acids. V lost 7 bases, J lost 8 bases, and 20 bases lay in between. Looked up from germline, CDR1 is MDHEN and CDR2 is SYDVKM. As DNA, the CDR3 is TGTGCCAGCAATTATTGGGCGGGGGTCGGAGGCTACACCTTC. Its protein is CASNYWAGVGGYTF.

This chain connects TRBV4-2 to TRBJ1-5; D is uncertain. The CDR3 sequence is 14 residues long. Germline lookup yields CDR1 LGHNA and CDR2 YNFKEQ. Trimming took 3 bases from V and 0 from J, leaving 6 bases between them. CDR3 sequence reads: CASSHADSNQPQHF. The CDR3, as DNA: TGTGCCAGCAGCCATGCGGATAGCAATCAGCCCCAGCATTTT.

The rearrangement uses TRBV4-1 and TRBJ1-2, with a tentative D call TRBD1 (5 bases). The germline V gene encodes CDR1 MGHRA and CDR2 YSYEKL. CDR3 length: 17 amino acids. V was shortened by 5 bases and J by 4 bases, with 23 bases between the two germline ends. CDR3: CASSVGTMGDPVYGYTF. CDR3 bases: TGCGCCAGCAGCGTAGGGACGATGGGCGACCCCGTCTATGGCTACACCTTC.

The J gene is TRBJ2-5, the V gene TRBV27, with D perhaps matching TRBD1 (5 bases). The DNA end favors TRBJ2-7, so the J call may be wrong. The germline V gene encodes CDR1 MNHEY and CDR2 SMNVEV (reference sequence). The CDR3 has 12 amino acids. CDR3 bases: TGTGCCAGCAGAAAGACAGACTACGAGCAGTACTTC. Its translation is CASRKTDYEQYF.

CDR3 region: CASSRLAGVQETQYF. DNA of the CDR3: TGTGCCAGCAGTCGACTAGCGGGTGTTCAAGAGACCCAGTACTTC. The V gene is TRBV6-5, the J gene TRBJ2-5, with 10 nucleotides matching TRBD2. CDR3 size: 15 residues. CDR1 is MNHEY, CDR2 SVGAGI, per germline. V shed 5 bases, J shed 2 bases, and the junction held 5 bases outside the gene matches.

The genes are TRBV6-4 and TRBJ2-3; 11 bases are shared with TRBD2. The CDR3 spans 15 residues. Looked up from germline, CDR1 is MRHNA and CDR2 is SNTAGT. V lost 7 bases to trimming and J lost 4 bases; unmatched junction nucleotides: 7. The CDR3 DNA sequence: TGTGCCAGCACCGCCCTAGCGGGAGGATCAGATACGCAGTATTTT. Protein sequence: CASTALAGGSDTQYF.

This chain connects TRBV5-1 to TRBJ2-2; D may correspond to TRBD1 or TRBD2 (5 bases each). CDR1 is SGHRS, CDR2 YFSETQ, per germline. V was pared by 1 base and J by 6 bases, with 7 bases between. The CDR3 has 13 amino acids. This CDR3 is CASSLRGAGELFF. CDR3 nucleotides: TGCGCCAGCAGCTTGCGAGGGGCCGGGGAGCTGTTTTTT.

The V call is TRBV6-6, the J call TRBJ2-7; TRBD2 agrees at 10 bases. Germline lookup yields CDR1 MNHNY and CDR2 SVGAGI (reference sequence). Trimming cost V 2 bases and J 2 bases; bases outside gene matches: 3. This CDR3 region has 15 residues. The CDR3 DNA is TGTGCCAGCAGTTACCTAGCGGGAGCGGCCTACGAGCAGTACTTC. It specifies CASSYLAGAAYEQYF.

The genes are TRBV5-6 and TRBJ2-4; TRBD1 agrees at 9 bases. The V gene's germline CDR1 is SGHDT and CDR2 YYEEEE. V dropped 0 bases and J dropped 6; count of bases not matched to a gene: 7. The CDR3 runs to 16 residues. The DNA for the CDR3 is TGTGCCAGCAGCTTGGATGTCGGGACAGGGCTAAACATTCAGTACTTC. Its translation is CASSLDVGTGLNIQYF.

V gene TRBV27 combines with J gene TRBJ2-1, with D possibly matching TRBD1 (6 bases). Trimming pared 1 base from V and 0 bases from J, leaving 16 bases between. CDR3 length: 18 amino acids. Looked up from germline, CDR1 is MNHEY and CDR2 is SMNVEV (reference sequence). In nucleotides, the CDR3 is TGTGCCAGCAGTTTATGGATCCAGGGGCTAAGCTCCTACAATGAGCAGTTCTTC. The encoded protein is CASSLWIQGLSSYNEQFF.

This clone has only a few counts. The chain recombines TRBV5-4 with TRBJ2-1; D not resolved. The CDR3 extends over 13 amino acids. Trimming removed 0 bases at V and 5 bases at J, with 6 bases between. The germline CDR1 and CDR2 sequences are SGHNT and YYREEE (reference sequence). The CDR3 here is CASSLVADNEQFF. CDR3 in DNA: TGTGCCAGCAGCTTGGTGGCGGACAATGAGCAGTTCTTC.

J is TRBJ1-4 and V is TRBV27; D gene ambiguous. The CDR3 loop spans 12 amino acids. Germline V gene sequence: CDR1 MNHEY, CDR2 SMNVEV (reference sequence). V shed 4 bases and J shed 4 bases, with 4 bases lying between them. The CDR3 sequence is CASSSLNEKLFF. For the CDR3, the DNA is TGTGCCAGCAGTTCGCTTAATGAAAAACTGTTTTTT.

This chain connects TRBV11-3 to TRBJ2-1; no reliable D call. Trimming shortened V by 5 bases and J by 3 bases, and 8 bases separated the two germline ends. Germline values: CDR1 SGHNT, CDR2 YENEEA. This CDR3 has 13 amino acids. The chain's CDR3 is CASSRLSYNEQFF. For the CDR3, the DNA is TGTGCCAGCAGCCGCCTTAGCTACAATGAGCAGTTCTTC.

The chain links TRBV20-1 to TRBJ1-4; D perhaps matches TRBD1 (5 bases). Trimming took off 0 bases at V and 13 bases at J, with 9 bases between the two ends. The CDR3 is made up of 11 amino acids. Germline V CDR1 and CDR2: DFQATT, SNEGSKA (reference sequence). The CDR3 reads CSAREGLVLFF. CDR3 in DNA: TGCAGTGCTAGAGAGGGACTGGTACTGTTTTTT.

This clone was recorded a few times. V is TRBV6-1 and J is TRBJ1-5, with D possibly being TRBD1 (5 bases). The CDR3 loop spans 14 amino acids. Deletions cut 3 bases from V and 2 bases from J, with 8 bases between. Germline values: CDR1 MNHNS, CDR2 SASEGT. The CDR3 loop is CASSEGGGNQPQHF. DNA for the CDR3: TGTGCCAGCAGTGAGGGGGGGGGCAATCAGCCCCAGCATTTT.

The V call is TRBV27, the J call TRBJ1-5, with D uncertain. The CDR3 is 15 residues long. The V end was cut by 6 bases, the J end by 1 base, with 13 bases between. The V gene's germline CDR1 is MNHEY and CDR2 SMNVEV (reference sequence). CDR3 nucleotides: TGTGCCAGCAGCATCGGGATAAACAGCAATCAGCCCCAGCATTTT. Amino acid sequence: CASSIGINSNQPQHF.

The chain links TRBV5-1 to TRBJ2-7, with a tentative D call TRBD1 (6 bases). This CDR3 contains 15 residues. Germline V gene lookup returns CDR1 SGHRS and CDR2 YFSETQ. V lost 4 bases and J lost 6, with 20 bases in between. The chain's CDR3 is CASSPRTDSLGEQYF. The CDR3 DNA is TGCGCCAGCAGCCCCCGGACGGACAGCCTGGGCGAGCAGTACTTC.

This clone occurred a few times. The CDR3 protein is CASRVNTEAFF. As DNA, the CDR3 is TGTGCCAGCAGGGTGAACACTGAAGCTTTCTTT. The chain recombines TRBV28 with TRBJ1-1, with D unresolved. The CDR3 sequence is 11 residues long. Germline assignment: CDR1 MDHEN and CDR2 SYDVKM. V shed 6 bases and J shed 0 bases, with 2 bases lying between them.

The genes are TRBV12-5 and TRBJ2-3; TRBD2 agrees at 12 bases. Germline CDR1 LGHNT, CDR2 FRNRAP. V shed 1 base and J 1 base; nucleotides not matched to a gene: 0. The CDR3 extends over 16 amino acids. The CDR3 reads CASGLGLAGGTDTQYF. The CDR3 DNA sequence: TGTGCTAGTGGTTTGGGACTAGCGGGAGGCACAGATACGCAGTATTTT. The whole variable domain, remainder taken from reference TRBV12-5 and TRBJ2-3, is DARVTQTPRHKVTEMGQEVTMRCQPILGHNTVFWYRQTMMQGLELLAYFRNRAPLDDSGMPKDRFSAEMPDATLATLKIQPSEPRDSAVYFCASGLGLAGGTDTQYFGPGTRLTVL.

This clone was detected once. This chain connects TRBV4-3 to TRBJ2-1; D is tentatively TRBD1 or TRBD2 (5 bases each). The CDR3 consists of 19 residues. Trimming shortened V by 0 bases and J by 5 bases, and 23 bases separated the two germline ends. CDR1 and CDR2 (germline): LGHNA, YSLEER. As DNA, the CDR3 is TGCGCCAGCAGCCAAGAAATGGGAACCGGGACCCAGGCGGACAATGAGCAGTTCTTC. Amino acids: CASSQEMGTGTQADNEQFF.

The CDR3 reads CASSVGGGTTPRPLSYEQYV. CDR3 nucleotides: TGTGCCAGCAGCGTAGGAGGTGGGACTACCCCTAGGCCTCTCTCCTACGAGCAGTACGTC. The gene calls are TRBV9 and TRBJ2-7, with 7 positions matching TRBD2. The CDR3 sequence is 20 residues long. The ends lost 0 bases at V and 0 bases at J; junction bases unmatched: 18. Germline-derived CDR1 and CDR2 are SGDLS and YYNGEE.

This chain joins TRBV5-1 and TRBJ1-4, with 9 bases identical to TRBD1. Germline V gene lookup returns CDR1 SGHRS and CDR2 YFSETQ. The ends lost 4 bases at V and 7 bases at J; junction bases unmatched: 2. This CDR3 region has 13 residues. The CDR3 DNA follows: TGCGCCAGCAGCGGGGGACAGGGTGAAAAACTGTTTTTT. It yields the protein CASSGGQGEKLFF.

The chain recombines TRBV7-9 with TRBJ2-7, with D unclear. Deletions cut 5 bases from V and 2 bases from J, with 13 bases between. The CDR3 has 14 residues. Germline V gene sequence: CDR1 SEHNR, CDR2 FQNEAQ (reference sequence). The CDR3 DNA is TGTGCCAGCAGCCCACGGGCGAATCCCTACGAGCAGTACTTC. Its protein product is CASSPRANPYEQYF.

The chain couples TRBV28 to TRBJ2-7; tentative D call: TRBD1 (5 bases). The germline V gene has CDR1 MDHEN and CDR2 SYDVKM. Trimming left V 3 bases short and J 1 base short, with 7 bases between. The CDR3 is 13 amino acids. The CDR3 coding sequence is TGTGCCAGCAGTTTGCAGGGTTCCTACGAGCAGTACTTC. It yields the protein CASSLQGSYEQYF.